This T cell receptor beta chain was recovered during a study of T-cell reconstitution after alpha-beta-depleted transplantation in children. Preparation of the TCRbeta library was carried out with unique molecular identifiers. MiXCR was run by TCRdb on the PCR reads, yielding one entry per CDR3 protein. This table holds over 400,000 distinct CDR3 sequences, approximately 12% found once. V lost 0 bases to trimming and J lost 3 bases, with 12 bases between them. The germline gives CDR1 LGHNA, CDR2 YNFKEQ. This CDR3 is 16 amino acids long. The genes are TRBV4-2 and TRBJ2-1; D is unclear. Source: PBMCs from the stem cell graft donor, taken from the stem cell graft. This TCR came from a human donor who donated a stem cell graft to a child with combined immunodeficiency. The CDR3 bases are TGTGCCAGCAGCCAAGAGGCGCCGGCTTACTACAATGAGCAGTTCTTC. As protein: CASSQEAPAYYNEQFF.